This T cell receptor beta chain was sequenced in a study of post-analysis software for immune sequencing data. Study details: Included courses were relapsing-remitting and secondary progressive multiple sclerosis; progressive-relapsing multiple sclerosis was also included. The study, taken as a whole, reports: Controls showed significantly higher normalized Chao1 diversity than did multiple sclerosis patients. Relative to controls, patients had about five TRBV segments at higher frequency, with TRBV5-6, TRBV5-1 and TRBV20-1 among these. Clustering by F measure revealed strong co-clustering among samples prepared together in one batch.

As for this clonotype: As yet, its antigen is unknown.

The CDR3 has 15 residues. The ends lost 4 bases at V and 0 bases at J; junction bases unmatched: 7. Germline loops: CDR1 DFQATT, CDR2 SNEGSKA (reference sequence). The TCR beta cDNA libraries carried unique molecular identifiers. The T cell input of 1 to 10 million gave about 470,000 cDNA molecules. MiXCR, applied by TCRdb to the PCR reads, yields one record per CDR3 protein. Here the sample spans over 700,000 distinct CDR3 sequences, about 32% being singletons. The genes are TRBV20-1 and TRBJ2-3; 7 positions match TRBD1. The receptor was derived from a girl aged 10 to 17 with multiple sclerosis. The sample was blood. CDR3 bases: TGCAGTGCTACCTCTAGACAGGGTAGCACAGATACGCAGTATTTT. This sequence encodes CSATSRQGSTDTQYF.